Listed here is a single T cell receptor (beta chain). Its antigen is as yet unknown. At one end, the junction sequence differs from germline, possibly due to a read error. The primer mix had 60 Vbeta and 13 Jbeta primers. Libraries were prepared by immunoSEQ multiplex PCR; TCRdb keeps only in-frame clonotypes and omits some of them. The data show under 100,000 clones, roughly 64% seen once. The sample belongs to a study of cytomegalovirus exposure and HLA in healthy donors. There are 15 residues in the CDR3. In germline, CDR1 is SNHLY, CDR2 FYNNEI. Study findings and constraints: Rare TCR sequences predominated, though certain public TCRs were found in many donors. Earlier analysis found most TCR beta V segments productive about 87% or about 30% of the time.

The chain is built from TRBV2 and TRBJ2-2, with 10 positions matching TRBD2. This TCR was recovered from a woman aged 35 to 49 in good health and CMV-seropositive. Sequences were obtained from PBMCs. The CDR3 here is CASREPSGSTGGLFF. CDR3 sequence (DNA): TGTGCCAGCAGGGAGCCTAGCGGGAGCACCGGGGGGCTGTTTTTT.